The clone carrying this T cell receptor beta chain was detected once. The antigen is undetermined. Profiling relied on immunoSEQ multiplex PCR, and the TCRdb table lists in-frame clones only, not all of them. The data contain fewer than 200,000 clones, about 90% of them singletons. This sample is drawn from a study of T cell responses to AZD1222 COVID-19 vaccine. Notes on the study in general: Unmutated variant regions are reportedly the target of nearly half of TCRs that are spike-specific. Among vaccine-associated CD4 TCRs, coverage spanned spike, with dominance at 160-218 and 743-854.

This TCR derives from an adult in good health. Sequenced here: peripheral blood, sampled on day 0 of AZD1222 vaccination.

CDR3 nucleotides: TGCGCCAGCAGCTCGGGGGCACAGGGGAACACTGAAGCTTTCTTT. As protein: CASSSGAQGNTEAFF. V and J are TRBV5-1 and TRBJ1-1; maybe TRBD1 (6 bases). CDR3 length: 15 residues. Trimming took off 3 bases at V and 1 base at J, with 13 bases between the two ends. The V gene's germline CDR1 is SGHRS and CDR2 YFSETQ.